This T cell receptor beta chain came from a study of cytomegalovirus exposure and HLA in healthy donors. 60 Vbeta and 13 Jbeta primers were used in PCR. Clones were read by immunoSEQ multiplex PCR, and TCRdb kept only the in-frame ones, dropping some. Of 100,000 to 150,000 clones detected, approximately 78% appear once; the ten largest clones hold 5.9%. CDR3 length equals 19 residues. J was trimmed by 2 bases and V by 0 bases; bases with no gene match: 9. Germline CDR1 reads SGDLS; CDR2 reads YYNGEE. Details on this clone: Its antigen is as yet unknown.

Findings and limits, study-wide: For presence/absence analyses, sequencing depth was assumed to be roughly uniform across donors. An analysis that was carried out later associated approximately 17,000 TCR beta sequences with HLA alleles at 0.05 false discovery rate. Excluded were some V segments that proved indistinguishable, including TRBV6-2 and TRBV6-3. From TCR beta sequences, most subjects' HLA-A and HLA-B alleles were reportedly predicted accurately.

The chain recombines TRBV9 with TRBJ2-2, with 11 bases identical to TRBD2. This receptor was taken from a woman between 40 and 55 years old in good health and CMV-seropositive. Sequences were obtained from PBMCs. The CDR3 spells CASSVAPGLAVRNTGELFF. The CDR3 region has the DNA TGTGCCAGCAGCGTAGCTCCGGGACTAGCGGTCAGAAACACCGGGGAGCTGTTTTTT.